The rows below give T cell receptor beta chains drawn from one sample of a study of cytomegalovirus exposure and HLA in healthy donors. Clones were read by immunoSEQ multiplex PCR, and TCRdb kept only the in-frame ones, dropping some. The sample lists approximately 160,000 clones, around 68% occurring once. The specimen was PBMCs. The receptors derive from a man aged 50 to 60 in good health and CMV-seronegative. Each CDR3 is given with its conserved first and last residue. D genes are given only for firm matches. Expanded clones get a size class; other rows say once, few or many, or leave the size out.

clone size | J gene | D gene | V gene | CDR3 DNA | CDR3 protein
NA | TRBJ1-5 | TRBD1 | TRBV28 | TGTGCCAGCAATACAGGGGGCGGTGGCAATCAGCCCCAGCATTTT | CASNTGGGGNQPQHF
few | TRBJ1-2 | NA | TRBV28 | TGTGCCAGTGAGTCGAACTATGGCTACACCTTC | CASESNYGYTF
few | TRBJ1-1 | NA | TRBV5-1 | TGCGCCAGCAGCTTCGGGGGGCAAGCTGAAGCTTTCTTT | CASSFGGQAEAFF
NA | TRBJ2-7 | NA | TRBV5-1 | TGCGCCAGCAGCTTGGATCAGGGTAATTACGAGCAGTACTTC | CASSLDQGNYEQYF
NA | TRBJ1-5 | TRBD1 | TRBV7-9 | TGTGCCAGCAGCCCACCGGGGACAGGCGTCAATCAGCCCCAGCATTTT | CASSPPGTGVNQPQHF
NA | TRBJ1-4 | NA | TRBV6-1 | TGTGCCAGCAGTGACGGAACGGGGGGCTGGGAAAAACTGTTTTTT | CASSDGTGGWEKLFF
NA | TRBJ1-2 | NA | TRBV27 | TGTGCCAGCAGATGGGCTGGAGGAGGGGTTGGCTACACCTTC | CASRWAGGGVGYTF
NA | TRBJ2-3 | TRBD2 | TRBV6-1 | TGTGCCAGCAGTGAAGGTAGGCAGCGGGGGACGACAGATACGCAGTATTTT | CASSEGRQRGTTDTQYF
NA | TRBJ1-4 | NA | TRBV5-1 | TGCGCCAGCAGCTTACAGACGCAGACAGGAAACAATGAAAAACTGTTTTTT | CASSLQTQTGNNEKLFF
few | TRBJ2-5 | NA | TRBV7-2 | TGTGCCAGCAGCTTCACACAGATACCCCAAGAGACCCAGTACTTC | CASSFTQIPQETQYF
NA | TRBJ2-7 | NA | TRBV7-6 | TGTGCCAGCAGCAACACAGGGTACGAGCAGTACTTC | CASSNTGYEQYF
NA | TRBJ1-1 | TRBD1 | TRBV18 | TGTGCCAGCTCACTAGGACAGGGTCTGACCGACACTGAAGCTTTCTTT | CASSLGQGLTDTEAFF
NA | TRBJ2-5 | TRBD1 | TRBV2 | TGTGCCAGCAGTCCAGGGGGCCCGGGGCAAGAGACCCAGTACTTC | CASSPGGPGQETQYF
NA | TRBJ2-5 | NA | TRBV6-5 | TGTGCCAGCGGGAGGGAGACCCAGTACTTC | CASGRETQYF
NA | TRBJ1-2 | NA | TRBV4-1 | TGCGCCAGCAGCCAAGCCTCCTATGGCTACACCTTC | CASSQASYGYTF
few | TRBJ1-2 | NA | TRBV28 | TGTGCCAGCAGTCAGACTTTAAACTATGGCTACACCTTC | CASSQTLNYGYTF
NA | TRBJ1-5 | TRBD1 | TRBV7-2 | TGTGCCAGCAGCTTAGGGGGGACAGGGATGCAGCCCCAGCATTTT | CASSLGGTGMQPQHF